The 30 T cell receptor beta chains below come from one sample, sequenced in a study of cytomegalovirus exposure and HLA in healthy donors. The PCR employed 60 Vbeta primers together with 13 Jbeta primers. Here immunoSEQ multiplex PCR was the method, and the copy in TCRdb shows in-frame clones only, minus some. The table shows about 93,000 clones, with more than 60% occurring only once. Sequencing was carried out using PBMCs. The receptor source for this set is a boy aged 5-17 years in good health and CMV-seronegative.

The chain recombines TRBV27 with TRBJ1-1, with D perhaps matching TRBD1 (6 bases). CDR1 and CDR2 (germline): MNHEY, SMNVEV (reference sequence). This CDR3 contains 15 residues. Trimming cost V 4 bases and J 0 bases, with 12 bases left between them. The DNA for the CDR3 is TGTGCCAGCAGTTCCCGAACAGGGCTGAACACTGAAGCTTTCTTT. Amino acids: CASSSRTGLNTEAFF.

The chain couples TRBV7-9 to TRBJ1-2; D gene ambiguous. The V gene lost 1 base and the J gene lost 5 bases, with 11 bases spanning the gap. CDR3 length equals 14 residues. Germline V lookup: CDR1 SEHNR, CDR2 FQNEAQ (reference sequence). CDR3: CASSLGAELYGYTF. The CDR3, as DNA: TGTGCCAGCAGCTTAGGAGCGGAACTATATGGCTACACCTTC.

V and J are TRBV7-3 and TRBJ2-1, with TRBD2 matching 11 bases. Germline-derived CDR1 and CDR2 are SGHTA and FQGTGA. J gave up 0 bases and V 1 base, and 8 bases lay outside the gene matches. This CDR3 is built from 19 residues. CDR3 region: CASSLSLLAGGPSYNEQFF. The CDR3 DNA is TGTGCCAGCAGCTTAAGTCTGCTAGCGGGGGGACCCTCCTACAATGAGCAGTTCTTC.

The chain joins TRBV28 to TRBJ2-7; D unresolved. V lost 6 bases to trimming and J lost 1 base, with 10 bases between them. This CDR3 has 13 amino acids. In germline, CDR1 is MDHEN, CDR2 SYDVKM. In DNA, the CDR3 is TGTGCCAGCAGGTGGGCCTGGTCCTACGAGCAGTACTTC. Its translation: CASRWAWSYEQYF.

V and J are TRBV13 and TRBJ2-1; D is unresolved. Trimming stripped 5 bases from V and 6 bases from J, with 5 bases between. The CDR3 consists of 11 residues. Per germline, CDR1 PRHDT and CDR2 FYEKMQ (reference sequence). CDR3 sequence reads: CASSPVNEQFF. The CDR3 nucleotides read TGTGCCAGCAGCCCCGTCAATGAGCAGTTCTTC.

The table lists this clone with a few counts. This chain links TRBV6-6 with TRBJ2-6; D is unresolved. This CDR3 is built from 15 residues. Germline V CDR1 and CDR2: MNHNY, SVGAGI (reference sequence). V was pared by 2 bases and J by 1 base, with 6 bases between. CDR3 nucleotides: TGTGCCAGCAGTTACCGGAGTTCTGGGGCCAACGTCCTGACTTTC. This gives the protein CASSYRSSGANVLTF.

The chain joins TRBV9 to TRBJ2-5; D may be TRBD1 (5 bases). Germline loops: CDR1 SGDLS, CDR2 YYNGEE. The V gene lost 5 bases and the J gene lost 5 bases, with 19 bases spanning the gap. The CDR3 extends over 15 amino acids. The CDR3 sequence: CASSSMQGGDETQYF. Here the CDR3 DNA reads TGTGCCAGCAGTTCTATGCAGGGTGGGGATGAGACCCAGTACTTC.

The chain has TRBV4-3 and TRBJ2-7, with 7 bases matching TRBD1. V shed 0 bases, J shed 3 bases, and the junction held 5 bases outside the gene matches. CDR3 size: 15 residues. The germline V gene has CDR1 LGHNA and CDR2 YSLEER. CDR3 DNA sequence: TGCGCCAGCAGCCAAGATAGCGACAGGGACTACGAGCAGTACTTC. Amino acids: CASSQDSDRDYEQYF.

V is TRBV7-6 and J is TRBJ2-5; 9 bases fit TRBD1. Trimming cost V 3 bases and J 5 bases; bases outside gene matches: 7. Germline CDR1 is SGHVS and CDR2 is FNYEAQ. The CDR3 sequence is 15 residues long. The CDR3 is CASSFNRQGDETQYF. The DNA for the CDR3 is TGTGCCAGCAGCTTTAATAGACAGGGGGACGAGACCCAGTACTTC.

The chain carries TRBV4-1 and TRBJ1-2, with 10 bases identical to TRBD1. Germline CDR1 is MGHRA and CDR2 is YSYEKL. CDR3 length: 15 residues. V lost 1 base, J lost 7 bases, and 6 bases stayed unmatched. DNA for the CDR3: TGCGCCAGCAGCCAAGCGGGACAGGGGCTTATTGGCTACACCTTC. Translation: CASSQAGQGLIGYTF.

The chain carries TRBV28 and TRBJ1-4, with D hard to call. This CDR3 is 15 amino acids long. Germline V gene sequence: CDR1 MDHEN, CDR2 SYDVKM. V lost 5 bases and J lost 0, with 10 bases in between. The CDR3 reads CASSVSGTTNEKLFF. The CDR3 DNA reads TGTGCCAGCAGTGTCTCCGGGACAACTAATGAAAAACTGTTTTTT.

The CDR3 bases are TGTGCCAGCAGCGTAGACCGGAGAAATTCACCCCTCCACTTT. Translating gives CASSVDRRNSPLHF. The rearrangement uses TRBV9 and TRBJ1-6; D is undetermined. Trimming pared 0 bases from V and 7 bases from J, leaving 8 bases between. CDR1 SGDLS and CDR2 YYNGEE come from the germline V gene. The CDR3 runs 14 residues.

This clone has just a few counts. The chain recombines TRBV5-1 with TRBJ2-7; TRBD2 matches 11 bases. J was trimmed by 2 bases and V by 0 bases; bases with no gene match: 4. CDR3 length: 16 amino acids. In germline, CDR1 is SGHRS, CDR2 YFSETQ. CDR3 nucleotide sequence: TGCGCCAGCAGCTTGGCGACTAGCGGGACTACCTACGAGCAGTACTTC. The encoded protein is CASSLATSGTTYEQYF. The complete variable domain, with remaining parts taken from reference TRBV5-1 and TRBJ2-7, reads KAGVTQTPRYLIKTRGQQVTLSCSPISGHRSVSWYQQTPGQGLQFLFEYFSETQRNKGNFPGRFSGRQFSNSRSEMNVSTLELGDSALYLCASSLATSGTTYEQYFGPGTRLTVT.

On this clone: One end of the junction varies from germline; a read error may be responsible. This chain connects TRBV7-7 to TRBJ2-5; 9 nucleotides line up with TRBD1. Germline lookup yields CDR1 SSHAT and CDR2 FNYEAQ (reference sequence). The CDR3 covers 13 residues. CDR3 sequence: CASSTDRGETQYF. The CDR3 bases are TGTGCTAGCAGCACGGACAGGGGCGAGACCCAGTACTTC.

The V call is TRBV6-6, the J call TRBJ1-6; 10 bases align to TRBD1. V gave up 8 bases and J gave up 8 bases; unmatched junction bases: 9. Looked up from germline, CDR1 is MNHNY and CDR2 is SVGAGI (reference sequence). The CDR3 is 15 residues long. The CDR3 protein is CASSRIGTGDSPLHF. The DNA of the CDR3 is TGTGCCAGCTCCCGAATCGGGACAGGGGATTCACCCCTCCACTTT.

The V and J genes are TRBV4-3 and TRBJ2-6, with a weak D call TRBD2 (6 bases). Germline V gene data show CDR1 as LGHNA and CDR2 as YSLEER. Trimming pared 0 bases from V and 5 bases from J, leaving 11 bases between. This CDR3 comprises 16 residues. CDR3 DNA: TGCGCCAGCAGCCAAGACGGGGGATACAGGGCCAACGTCCTGACTTTC. This gives the protein CASSQDGGYRANVLTF.

The chain uses TRBV5-1 and TRBJ2-5, with D unresolved. The CDR3 has 12 amino acids. With 4 bases removed from V and 1 base from J, the gap between germline ends came to 5 bases. CDR1 is SGHRS, CDR2 YFSETQ, per germline. The CDR3 coding sequence is TGCGCCAGCAGCCTACTCCAAGAGACCCAGTACTTC. Protein product: CASSLLQETQYF.

The chain carries TRBV25-1 and TRBJ1-2; D might be TRBD1 (6 bases). The CDR3 is made up of 12 amino acids. V gave up 7 bases and J gave up 6 bases, with 12 bases separating them. In germline, CDR1 is MGHDK, CDR2 SYGVNS. CDR3 DNA: TGTGCCAGCATCGATAGGACAGATGGCTACACCTTC. This encodes CASIDRTDGYTF.

V and J are TRBV6-5 and TRBJ1-1, with a tentative D call TRBD1 (5 bases). V shed 2 bases and J shed 1 base, with 8 bases lying between them. CDR3 length equals 14 residues. Germline assignment: CDR1 MNHEY and CDR2 SVGAGI. The chain's CDR3 is CASSYGTANTEAFF. CDR3 DNA: TGTGCCAGCAGTTACGGGACTGCGAACACTGAAGCTTTCTTT.

The chain uses TRBV5-6 and TRBJ1-2, with a possible D match to TRBD1 (5 bases). This CDR3 spans 13 amino acids. Trimming left V 5 bases short and J 6 bases short, with 14 bases between. Germline loops: CDR1 SGHDT, CDR2 YYEEEE. CDR3 amino acids: CASRGRSLHGYTF. In DNA, the CDR3 is TGTGCCAGCAGGGGGCGAAGCCTCCATGGCTACACCTTC.

This chain links TRBV7-9 with TRBJ2-1; 10 nucleotides align to TRBD2. Germline trimming cut 5 bases from V and 9 bases from J; bases unmatched to any gene: 10. This CDR3 contains 15 residues. CDR1 and CDR2 (germline): SEHNR, FQNEAQ (reference sequence). The chain's CDR3 is CASSNLAGVSGEQFF. The CDR3 DNA sequence: TGTGCCAGCAGCAATCTAGCGGGAGTCTCTGGTGAGCAGTTCTTC.

This clone was counted between two and nine times. V and J are TRBV5-1 and TRBJ1-2; weak D call: TRBD1 (5 bases). The CDR3 consists of 14 residues. Germline loops: CDR1 SGHRS, CDR2 YFSETQ. Trimming cost V 4 bases and J 8 bases, with 18 bases left between them. CDR3 in amino acids: CASSADGQRRGYTF. The CDR3 DNA reads TGCGCCAGCAGCGCCGACGGACAAAGGCGGGGCTACACCTTC.

Only a few counts were recorded for this clone. V and J are TRBV6-1 and TRBJ2-6; 7 positions agree with TRBD1. The V gene end was trimmed by 7 bases and the J gene end by 0 bases; junction bases not matched to a gene: 3. CDR3 length equals 15 residues. Germline V gene data show CDR1 as MNHNS and CDR2 as SASEGT. CDR3 nucleotides: TGTGCCAGCACCAGGGGGAGCTCTGGGGCCAACGTCCTGACTTTC. Its translation is CASTRGSSGANVLTF.

This chain uses TRBV6-5 with TRBJ1-5; D ambiguous. Germline V gene data show CDR1 as MNHEY and CDR2 as SVGAGI. This CDR3 region has 15 residues. The ends were cut back, 2 bases at V and 4 bases at J, with 12 bases in the middle. Written as DNA, the CDR3 is TGTGCCAGCAGTTACGACACAAAAAATAATCAGCCCCAGCATTTT. Encoded protein: CASSYDTKNNQPQHF.

The rearrangement joins TRBV6-1 to TRBJ2-5; the D gene is possibly TRBD1 (6 bases). This CDR3 spans 15 amino acids. Germline V lookup: CDR1 MNHNS, CDR2 SASEGT. V was clipped by 5 bases and J by 2 bases, with 15 bases between them. The CDR3 is CASSSNGQPQETQYF. The CDR3, as DNA: TGTGCCAGCAGTTCTAATGGACAGCCTCAAGAGACCCAGTACTTC.

The chain combines TRBV29-1 with TRBJ1-1, with D uncertain. Germline loops: CDR1 SQVTM, CDR2 ANQGSEA. The CDR3 length is 11 residues. The CDR3: CSSSRNTEAFF. CDR3 DNA: TGCAGTTCTTCGAGGAACACTGAAGCTTTCTTT. Full variable domain (rest looked up from reference TRBV29-1 and TRBJ1-1): SAVISQKPSRDICQRGTSLTIQCQVDSQVTMMFWYRQQPGQSLTLIATANQGSEATYESGFVIDKFPISRPNLTFSTLTVSNMSPEDSSIYLCSSSRNTEAFFGQGTRLTVV.

This sequence joins TRBV30 and TRBJ1-4; D possibly corresponds to TRBD1 (5 bases). Germline assignment: CDR1 GTSNPN and CDR2 SVGIG (reference sequence). Trimming removed 2 bases from V and 4 bases from J, with 20 bases in between. CDR3 length: 17 residues. DNA of the CDR3: TGTGCCTGGAGTTTAGGACTAGGGGTATTGGGTAATGAAAAACTGTTTTTT. Protein product: CAWSLGLGVLGNEKLFF.

A word on this clone: One end of the junction varies from germline; a read error may be responsible. The chain uses TRBV28 and TRBJ2-7; 10 bases agree with TRBD2. The CDR3 extends over 13 amino acids. Germline CDR1 reads MDHEN; CDR2 reads SYDVKM. CDR3 in DNA: TGTGCCAGCAGTCAAGGACTAGCGGCTCTTGTCAGCTTC. This encodes CASSQGLAALVSF. Drawing the rest from reference TRBV28 and TRBJ2-7, the complete variable domain is DVKVTQSSRYLVKRTGEKVFLECVQDMDHENMFWYRQDPGLGLRLIYFSYDVKMKEKGDIPEGYSVSREKKERFSLILESASTNQTSMYLCASSQGLAALVSFGPGTRLTVT.

The chain couples TRBV7-2 to TRBJ1-1; no definite D call. The CDR3 length is 15 residues. Trimming took 1 base from V and 1 from J, leaving 10 bases between them. CDR1 and CDR2 from the germline V gene are SGHTA and FQGNSA. DNA of the CDR3: TGTGCCAGCAGCTTAGTCCCACAGCCGAACACTGAAGCTTTCTTT. Its protein is CASSLVPQPNTEAFF. Supplemented by reference TRBV7-2 and TRBJ1-1, the full variable domain reads GAGVSQSPSNKVTEKGKDVELRCDPISGHTALYWYRQSLGQGLEFLIYFQGNSAPDKSGLPSDRFSAERTGGSVSTLTIQRTQQEDSAVYLCASSLVPQPNTEAFFGQGTRLTVV.

This clone was detected only a few times. This chain connects TRBV30 to TRBJ1-1, with no clear D. CDR3 size: 13 residues. Per germline, CDR1 GTSNPN and CDR2 SVGIG (reference sequence). Trimming stripped 3 bases from V and 4 bases from J, with 12 bases between. CDR3 in DNA: TGTGCCTGGAGGGCCCACATTCTCACTGAAGCTTTCTTT. It encodes CAWRAHILTEAFF.